Included here is one T cell receptor (beta chain) sequence, with context. Its antigen is as yet unknown. Each TCR beta library was made by quantitative 5'-RACE that incorporated molecular barcodes. TCRdb reprocessed the 5' RACE reads with MiXCR, giving one entry per CDR3 protein. The sample lists about 540,000 distinct CDR3 sequences; over 9.5% were seen once. This entry comes from a study of CD8 T cells in ankylosing spondylitis. Study results and limitations: One TCR beta motif, made up of several highly homologous variants, appeared characteristic of ankylosing spondylitis blood. Reactive arthritis synovial fluid and blood previously showed some of these motif variants. From matched ankylosing spondylitis synovial fluid, disease-linked clones were reportedly recovered at significantly enriched levels.

The sequenced material came from blood, either unsorted or a sorted T cell fraction (not recorded which). The receptor was isolated from a male donor with ankylosing spondylitis.

The chain's CDR3 is CASSRTETSYNEQFF. CDR3 bases: TGTGCCAGCAGTCGGACAGAGACCTCCTACAATGAGCAGTTCTTC. The genes are TRBV12-3 or TRBV12-4 and TRBJ2-1; D possibly corresponds to TRBD1 (6 bases). The germline V and J ends were trimmed by 5 bases and 0 bases, with 11 bases remaining between them. CDR3 size: 15 residues.